This is a list of T cell receptor beta chains from one sample in a study of PD-L1 blockade in urothelial cancer. Repertoires were generated with immunoSEQ multiplex PCR, while TCRdb's copy carries only in-frame clones and drops some. The sample lists 38,000 or so clones; approximately 82% were seen once. Material: PBMCs, obtained around atezolizumab (anti-PD-L1) treatment. The origin of the receptors is a man in his 60s with urothelial cancer. CDR3s include the opening cysteine and the closing phenylalanine or tryptophan. The D gene is left open where the match is weak. Where a row states a size, it is once, few, many or the class of an expanded clone; other rows omit it.

clone_size,j_call,d_call,v_call,cdr3_aa,cdr3_nt
-,TRBJ2-5,TRBD2,TRBV7-2,CASSPSGGNRQETQYF,TGTGCCAGCAGCCCCAGCGGGGGGAACAGACAAGAGACCCAGTACTTC
-,TRBJ2-7,TRBD2,TRBV30,CAWSVPRTSGSIYEQYF,TGTGCCTGGAGTGTTCCAAGGACTAGCGGGAGTATCTACGAGCAGTACTTC
-,TRBJ2-1,-,TRBV5-8,CASSLALQAHNEQFF,TGTGCCAGCAGCTTGGCCCTCCAGGCCCACAATGAGCAGTTCTTC
-,TRBJ2-7,-,TRBV19,CASSIGQYSYEQYF,TGTGCCAGTAGTATAGGACAGTACTCCTACGAGCAGTACTTC
once,TRBJ2-2,-,TRBV7-2,CASSSQGGAAGELFF,TGTGCCAGCAGCTCCCAGGGGGGTGCGGCCGGGGAGCTGTTTTTT
-,TRBJ2-5,-,TRBV2,CASSEPAGMKETQYF,TGTGCCAGCAGTGAACCGGCGGGGATGAAAGAGACCCAGTACTTC
-,TRBJ1-2,-,TRBV29-1,CSVGEDGYTF,TGCAGCGTGGGGGAGGATGGCTACACCTTC
-,TRBJ1-4,TRBD1,TRBV14,CASSQRTGGEKLFF,TGTGCCAGCAGCCAAAGGACAGGTGGTGAAAAACTGTTTTTT
-,TRBJ2-7,-,TRBV7-8,CASSLATPPYEQYF,TGTGCCAGCAGCTTAGCAACACCCCCCTACGAGCAGTACTTC
-,TRBJ2-1,TRBD2,TRBV6-1,CASSGLAGMNEQFF,TGTGCCAGCAGTGGGCTAGCGGGGATGAATGAGCAGTTCTTC
-,TRBJ1-6,TRBD1,TRBV6-1,CASSERGQGGYNSPLHF,TGTGCCAGCAGTGAAAGGGGGCAGGGGGGATATAATTCACCCCTCCACTTT
once,TRBJ1-1,TRBD1,TRBV7-2,CASSRDRETEAFF,TGTGCCAGCAGCAGGGACAGGGAGACTGAAGCTTTCTTT
-,TRBJ2-3,-,TRBV4-2,CASSQEGLGRSLRDTQYF,TGTGCCAGCAGCCAAGAAGGTCTGGGGAGGTCTTTAAGGGATACGCAGTATTTT
-,TRBJ2-3,TRBD2,TRBV5-1,CASSLGLAVTDTQYF,TGCGCCAGCAGCTTGGGACTAGCGGTCACAGATACGCAGTATTTT
-,TRBJ1-1,TRBD1,TRBV19,CASSIDRGTEAFF,TGTGCCAGTAGTATCGACAGGGGTACTGAAGCTTTCTTT
-,TRBJ2-7,-,TRBV7-2,CASSPKNEQYF,TGTGCCAGCAGCCCCAAAAACGAGCAGTACTTC
-,TRBJ1-2,-,TRBV2,CASSEGSTYGYTF,TGTGCCAGCAGTGAAGGGTCTACCTATGGCTACACCTTC
-,TRBJ2-5,TRBD1,TRBV28,CASRSGGQGETQYF,TGTGCCAGCAGGTCCGGGGGACAGGGAGAGACCCAGTACTTC
-,TRBJ1-4,-,TRBV6-5,CASSYLQANEKLFF,TGTGCCAGCAGTTACTTGCAGGCTAATGAAAAACTGTTTTTT
-,TRBJ2-2,TRBD1,TRBV2,CASSGGDRVTGELFF,TGTGCCAGCAGTGGCGGGGACAGGGTCACCGGGGAGCTGTTTTTT
-,TRBJ1-1,TRBD1,TRBV6-5,CASSSNRGRTEAFF,TGTGCCAGCAGTTCAAACAGGGGGCGAACTGAAGCTTTCTTT
-,TRBJ2-3,TRBD2,TRBV4-3,CASSLGTSGGGTDTQYF,TGCGCCAGCAGCCTGGGGACTAGCGGGGGGGGCACAGATACGCAGTATTTT
-,TRBJ1-1,TRBD1,TRBV9,CASSHGTGIIDTEAFF,TGTGCCAGCAGCCACGGGACAGGGATTATAGACACTGAAGCTTTCTTT
-,TRBJ1-4,TRBD1,TRBV9,CASSVAAGGFLTNEKLFF,TGTGCCAGCAGCGTAGCGGCAGGGGGTTTCTTAACTAATGAAAAACTGTTTTTT
-,TRBJ2-7,-,TRBV6-5,CASSTSQVYEQYF,TGTGCCAGCAGTACCTCCCAGGTCTACGAGCAGTACTTC
-,TRBJ2-7,-,TRBV6-1,CASSAGQLYEQYF,TGTGCCAGCAGTGCCGGACAGCTCTACGAGCAGTACTTC
few,TRBJ2-7,TRBD1,TRBV7-2,CASSLSRDRGAGEQYF,TGTGCCAGCAGCTTATCCCGGGACAGGGGGGCGGGCGAGCAGTACTTC
-,TRBJ2-7,TRBD1,TRBV28,CASSLPGQGYEQYF,TGTGCCAGCAGTCTTCCGGGACAGGGTTACGAGCAGTACTTC
-,TRBJ1-1,-,TRBV19,CASSIQGLGSTEAFF,TGTGCCAGTAGTATACAGGGGTTAGGAAGCACTGAAGCTTTCTTT